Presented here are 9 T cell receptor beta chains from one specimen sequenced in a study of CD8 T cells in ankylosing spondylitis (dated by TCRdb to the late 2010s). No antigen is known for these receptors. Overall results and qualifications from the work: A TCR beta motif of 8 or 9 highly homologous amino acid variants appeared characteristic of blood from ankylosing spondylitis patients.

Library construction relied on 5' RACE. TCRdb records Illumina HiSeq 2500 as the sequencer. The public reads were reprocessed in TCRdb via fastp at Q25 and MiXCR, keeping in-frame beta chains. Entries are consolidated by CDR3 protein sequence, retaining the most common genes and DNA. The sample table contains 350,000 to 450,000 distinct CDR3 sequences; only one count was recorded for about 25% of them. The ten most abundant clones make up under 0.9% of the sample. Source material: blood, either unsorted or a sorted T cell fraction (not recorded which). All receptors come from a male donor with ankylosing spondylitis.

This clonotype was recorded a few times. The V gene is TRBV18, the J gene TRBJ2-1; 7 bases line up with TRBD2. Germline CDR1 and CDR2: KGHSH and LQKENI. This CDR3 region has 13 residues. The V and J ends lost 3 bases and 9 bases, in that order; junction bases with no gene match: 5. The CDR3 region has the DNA TGTGCCAGCTCACCTGGACTAGATCTTGAGCAGTTCTTC. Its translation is CASSPGLDLEQFF.

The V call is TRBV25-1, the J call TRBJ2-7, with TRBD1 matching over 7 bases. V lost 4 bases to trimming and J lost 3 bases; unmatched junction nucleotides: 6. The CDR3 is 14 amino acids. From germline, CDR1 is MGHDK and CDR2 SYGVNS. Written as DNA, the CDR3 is TGTGCCAGCAGTGGCCGGGACAGACGCTACGAGCAGTACTTC. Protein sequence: CASSGRDRRYEQYF.

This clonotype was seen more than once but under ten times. The CDR3 nucleotides are TGCAGTGCTAGCGCCGCGACTAGCGGGACAAACAATGAGCAGTTCTTC. Translation gives CSASAATSGTNNEQFF. The J gene is TRBJ2-1, the V gene TRBV20-1; TRBD2 agrees at 11 bases. CDR1 is DFQATT and CDR2 is SNEGSKA in the germline V gene (reference sequence). V dropped 3 bases and J dropped 5; count of bases not matched to a gene: 9. The CDR3 covers 16 residues.

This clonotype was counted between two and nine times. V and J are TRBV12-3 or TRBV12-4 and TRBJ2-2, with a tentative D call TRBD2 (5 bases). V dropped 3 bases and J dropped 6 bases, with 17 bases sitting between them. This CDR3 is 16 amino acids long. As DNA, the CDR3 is TGTGCCAGCAGTTTGAGGGTGGTCCGACCCCCCGGGGAGCTGTTTTTT. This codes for CASSLRVVRPPGELFF.

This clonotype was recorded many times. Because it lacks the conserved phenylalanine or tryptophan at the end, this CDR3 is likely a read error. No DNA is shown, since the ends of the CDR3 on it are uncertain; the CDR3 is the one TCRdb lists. CDR3: CASSRSTGGAKKSPFFN. This chain uses TRBV11-2 with TRBJ2-7; the table calls TRBD1, which could not be checked here. The CDR3 spans 17 amino acids, including both terminal residues. Germline V CDR1 and CDR2: SGHAT, FQNNGV.

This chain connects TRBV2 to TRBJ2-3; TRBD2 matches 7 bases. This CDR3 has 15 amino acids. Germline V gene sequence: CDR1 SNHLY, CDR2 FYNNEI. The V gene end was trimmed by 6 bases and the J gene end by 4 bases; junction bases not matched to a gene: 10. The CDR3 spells CASRTGGRGADTQYF. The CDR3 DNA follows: TGTGCCAGCAGGACCGGAGGGAGGGGTGCAGATACGCAGTATTTT.

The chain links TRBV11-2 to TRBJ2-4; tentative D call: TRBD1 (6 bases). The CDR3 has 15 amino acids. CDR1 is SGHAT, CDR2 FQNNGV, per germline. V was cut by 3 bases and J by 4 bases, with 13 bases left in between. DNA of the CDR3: TGTGCCAGCAGCTTGGTTCCTGGACAGAAAAACATTCAGTACTTC. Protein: CASSLVPGQKNIQYF.

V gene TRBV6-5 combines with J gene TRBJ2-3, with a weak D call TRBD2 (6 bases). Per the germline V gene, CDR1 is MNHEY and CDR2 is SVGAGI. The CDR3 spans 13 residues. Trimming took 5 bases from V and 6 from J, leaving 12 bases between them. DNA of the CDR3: TGTGCCAGCAGTACCCGACTAGAGGATACGCAGTATTTT. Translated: CASSTRLEDTQYF.

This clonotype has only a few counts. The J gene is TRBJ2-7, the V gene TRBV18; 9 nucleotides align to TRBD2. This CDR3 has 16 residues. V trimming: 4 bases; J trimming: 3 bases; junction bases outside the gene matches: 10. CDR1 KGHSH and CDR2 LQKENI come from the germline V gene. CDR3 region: CASSLSGSIASYEQYF. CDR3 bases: TGTGCCAGCTCACTTAGCGGGAGTATCGCAAGCTACGAGCAGTACTTC.